This T cell receptor beta chain was captured in a study of cytomegalovirus exposure and HLA in healthy donors. Whole-study context: Among 150 million to 200 million T cells, an earlier analysis found 90 million to 130 million unique TCR beta sequences.

The CDR3 has 11 amino acids. V lost 6 bases and J 5 bases, leaving 7 bases between the germline ends. Germline V gene lookup returns CDR1 ENHRY and CDR2 SYGVKD. The PCR was carried out with 60 Vbeta primers and 13 Jbeta primers. The protocol was immunoSEQ multiplex PCR, while the TCRdb copy is restricted to in-frame clones and leaves out a portion. Altogether 120,000 to 150,000 clones are present, more than 80% being singletons, with the ten largest covering 3.5% to 4.5%. This clone was picked up a small number of times. The antigen is unknown. Findings and caveats of the study: The study carried out a later analysis of TCR beta sequences. It associated some 17,000 of them with specific HLA alleles at a false discovery rate of 0.05. It is likely that the observed cluster of highly shared sequence variants was a sequencing artifact. Donor immune exposure was known only as CMV serostatus.

The chain has TRBV10-3 and TRBJ1-1; no reliable D call. The clonotype comes from a woman aged 40 to 50 in good health and CMV-seropositive. What was sequenced was PBMCs. The CDR3 loop is CAISGGTEAFF. The CDR3, as DNA: TGTGCCATCAGCGGCGGGACTGAAGCTTTCTTT.